A single sample is the source of the 9 T cell receptor beta chains below, sequenced in a study of T cell responses to AZD1222 COVID-19 vaccine. Assay: immunoSEQ multiplex PCR; the TCRdb copy retains only in-frame clones and omits some. This table holds 80,000 to 90,000 clones, roughly 90% found once. The starting material was peripheral blood, obtained on day 0 of AZD1222 vaccination. The receptors derive from an adult in good health.

The gene calls are TRBV7-2 and TRBJ1-2; D may be TRBD1 (5 bases). Germline CDR1 reads SGHTA; CDR2 reads FQGNSA. There are 14 residues in the CDR3. V was cut by 1 base and J by 5 bases, with 11 bases left in between. CDR3 region: CASSLDTGPYGYTF. In DNA form, the CDR3 reads TGTGCCAGCAGCTTAGATACGGGACCGTATGGCTACACCTTC.

The J gene is TRBJ1-3, the V gene TRBV2; TRBD1 agrees at 7 bases. The trim removed 6 bases at V and 3 bases at J, leaving 11 bases unmatched. CDR3 length equals 16 residues. Germline-derived CDR1 and CDR2 are SNHLY and FYNNEI. CDR3 in amino acids: CASRGTETGFGNTIYF. CDR3 DNA sequence: TGTGCCAGCAGGGGCACCGAGACAGGGTTTGGAAACACCATATATTTT. Filled out from reference TRBV2 and TRBJ1-3, the complete variable domain reads EPEVTQTPSHQVTQMGQEVILRCVPISNHLYFYWYRQILGQKVEFLVSFYNNEISEKSEIFDDQFSVERPDGSNFTLKIRSTKLEDSAMYFCASRGTETGFGNTIYFGEGSWLTVV.

This chain uses TRBV3-1 (or the pseudogene TRBV3-2) with TRBJ2-7; maybe TRBD2 (6 bases). Germline CDR1 reads LGHDT; CDR2 reads YNNKEL (reference sequence). The CDR3 runs to 16 residues. V was clipped by 0 bases and J by 2 bases, with 14 bases between them. The CDR3 sequence: CASSQDLAGTPYEQYF. As DNA, the CDR3 is TGTGCCAGCAGCCAAGATTTGGCGGGGACTCCCTACGAGCAGTACTTC.

A single count supports this clone. The chain uses TRBV28 and TRBJ2-7; 11 bases fit TRBD2. The CDR3 totals 15 residues. V lost 3 bases to trimming and J lost 2 bases; unmatched junction nucleotides: 3. Germline-derived CDR1 and CDR2 are MDHEN and SYDVKM. CDR3 sequence: CASSLSSGRTYEQYF. CDR3 in DNA: TGTGCCAGCAGTTTGTCTAGCGGGAGGACCTACGAGCAGTACTTC.

The V and J genes are TRBV27 and TRBJ1-3; maybe TRBD1 (6 bases). The CDR3 runs to 14 residues. The germline V gene has CDR1 MNHEY and CDR2 SMNVEV (reference sequence). V was clipped by 7 bases and J by 0 bases, with 10 bases between them. This CDR3 reads CASILDSSGNTIYF. CDR3 coding DNA: TGTGCCAGCATACTGGACAGCTCTGGAAACACCATATATTTT.

The chain carries TRBV28 and TRBJ2-7, with 7 bases matching TRBD1. The CDR3 totals 14 residues. Germline CDR1 is MDHEN and CDR2 is SYDVKM. V gave up 5 bases and J gave up 1 base; unmatched junction bases: 5. The CDR3, as DNA: TGTGCCAGCAGTGTGACGGGACAGTCCTACGAGCAGTACTTC. Its translation is CASSVTGQSYEQYF.

This clone was observed a single time. The rearrangement uses TRBV28 and TRBJ1-5; D remains unclear. The CDR3 is 15 residues long. CDR1 and CDR2 (germline): MDHEN, SYDVKM. V lost 2 bases to trimming and J lost 7 bases, with 15 bases between them. Written as DNA, the CDR3 is TGTGCCAGCAGTTTAGAGACCCTAGGGAGACAGCCCCAGCATTTT. This encodes CASSLETLGRQPQHF.

This clone was seen a single time. This sequence joins TRBV3-1 (or the pseudogene TRBV3-2) and TRBJ2-1; 9 nucleotides match TRBD2. The trim removed 4 bases at V and 7 bases at J, leaving 11 bases unmatched. The germline V gene has CDR1 LGHDT and CDR2 YNNKEL (reference sequence). The CDR3 extends over 16 amino acids. CDR3 DNA: TGTGCCAGCAGCCCCCCCGGGCGGGAGGGGGCAAATGAGCAGTTCTTC. Protein product: CASSPPGREGANEQFF.

The chain joins TRBV2 to TRBJ1-1; no reliable D call. V was shortened by 1 base and J by 0 bases, with 12 bases between the two germline ends. The CDR3 has 16 residues. The germline gives CDR1 SNHLY, CDR2 FYNNEI. The CDR3 sequence is CASSEGTLTLNTEAFF. Written as DNA, the CDR3 is TGTGCCAGCAGTGAAGGGACTCTTACCTTGAACACTGAAGCTTTCTTT. The whole variable domain, filled in from reference TRBV2 and TRBJ1-1, reads EPEVTQTPSHQVTQMGQEVILRCVPISNHLYFYWYRQILGQKVEFLVSFYNNEISEKSEIFDDQFSVERPDGSNFTLKIRSTKLEDSAMYFCASSEGTLTLNTEAFFGQGTRLTVV.